The next 21 T cell receptor beta chains were all read from a single sample in a study of T cells in Graves' hyperthyroidism and ophthalmopathy. RNA transcripts were the template for amplifying TCR beta CDR3 regions. The HTBI set primed first-round TCR CDR3 RT-PCR. TCRdb passed the multiplex PCR reads through MiXCR, listing each CDR3 protein once. The sample yields a few hundred thousand distinct CDR3 sequences, 20% to 30% seen once. Sequencing was performed on blood. The receptors come from a man aged 45-60 years with Graves' hyperthyroidism.

The chain is built from TRBV5-1 and TRBJ1-1; 10 bases align to TRBD1. The CDR3 has 16 amino acids. V lost 2 bases and J lost 1; bases outside the gene matches: 5. The V gene's germline CDR1 is SGHRS and CDR2 YFSETQ. The CDR3 protein is CASSLPGTGANTEAFF. CDR3 in DNA: TGCGCCAGCAGCTTACCAGGGACAGGGGCGAACACTGAAGCTTTCTTT.

This clonotype was observed a handful of times. V is TRBV5-1 and J is TRBJ2-7; perhaps TRBD2 as D (5 bases). CDR1 is SGHRS and CDR2 is YFSETQ in the germline V gene. V lost 4 bases to trimming and J lost 5 bases, with 16 bases between them. The CDR3 totals 14 residues. CDR3 coding DNA: TGCGCCAGCAGCCCCATGGCTAGCCAGGACGAGCAGTACTTC. Translating gives CASSPMASQDEQYF.

This clonotype came up a few times. J is TRBJ2-2 and V is TRBV12-3 or TRBV12-4, with a possible D match to TRBD1 (5 bases). The germline V and J ends were trimmed by 9 bases and 0 bases, with 14 bases remaining between them. CDR3 length: 15 amino acids. This CDR3 is CASGDRSSNTGELFF. The CDR3 DNA reads TGTGCCAGTGGCGACAGAAGCTCGAACACCGGGGAGCTGTTTTTT.

This clonotype was detected many times. This chain connects TRBV12-3 or TRBV12-4 to TRBJ1-2; 7 bases map to TRBD1. The CDR3 is 13 amino acids. The V and J ends lost 6 bases and 3 bases, in that order; junction bases with no gene match: 4. CDR3 nucleotide sequence: TGTGCCAGCAGCCGAGACAGGGACTATGGCTACACCTTC. Translating gives CASSRDRDYGYTF.

This clonotype has a handful of counts. The CDR3 loop is CASSSPVSYEQYF. DNA for the CDR3: TGTGCCAGCAGCTCCCCTGTGTCCTACGAGCAGTACTTC. The rearrangement links TRBV9 to TRBJ2-7; the D is unclear. There are 13 residues in the CDR3. The germline V gene has CDR1 SGDLS and CDR2 YYNGEE. V lost 4 bases to trimming and J lost 1 base, with 9 bases between them.

This clonotype was observed at least ten times. The chain joins TRBV28 to TRBJ1-4; D possibly corresponds to TRBD1 (5 bases). The CDR3 totals 14 residues. Germline lookup yields CDR1 MDHEN and CDR2 SYDVKM. Trimming left V 3 bases short and J 6 bases short, with 11 bases between. The CDR3 protein is CASSFNGRDEKLFF. The CDR3 nucleotides read TGTGCCAGCAGTTTTAACGGCAGGGATGAAAAACTGTTTTTT.

This clonotype was seen many times. This chain connects TRBV7-8 to TRBJ1-5; maybe TRBD1 (5 bases). V was trimmed by 2 bases and J by 1 base, leaving 12 bases between them. The CDR3 spans 16 residues. Germline V gene data show CDR1 as SGHVS and CDR2 as FQNEAQ. CDR3: CASSLSVGESNQPQHF. The CDR3 DNA reads as TGTGCCAGCAGCTTAAGCGTGGGGGAGAGCAATCAGCCCCAGCATTTT.

J is TRBJ2-1 and V is TRBV6-1, with 11 bases matching TRBD2. The germline CDR1 and CDR2 sequences are MNHNS and SASEGT. This CDR3 comprises 16 residues. Unmatched junction bases numbered 6, after V lost 6 bases and J lost 2 bases. CDR3 sequence (DNA): TGTGCCAGCAGGGGGGGACTAGCGGCGCCCTACAATGAGCAGTTCTTC. Its protein product is CASRGGLAAPYNEQFF.

This clonotype was seen many times. J is TRBJ1-5 and V is TRBV30, with 8 nucleotides matching TRBD1. This CDR3 comprises 15 residues. Trimming removed 3 bases from V and 0 bases from J; junction bases left unmatched: 4. CDR1 is GTSNPN and CDR2 is SVGIG in the germline V gene (reference sequence). The CDR3 DNA follows: TGTGCCTGGAGCCCCGGGACAGGTAGCAATCAGCCCCAGCATTTT. This gives the protein CAWSPGTGSNQPQHF.

In this sample, this clonotype turned up many times. J is TRBJ2-7 and V is TRBV29-1; the match to TRBD1 covers 11 bases. The CDR3 loop spans 13 amino acids. Trimming at V came to 6 bases and at J to 3 bases, leaving 4 bases not matched to a gene. Germline V gene data show CDR1 as SQVTM and CDR2 as ANQGSEA. CDR3 coding DNA: TGCAGCGTGAGGACAGGGGGCAGCTACGAGCAGTACTTC. Protein: CSVRTGGSYEQYF.

This clonotype was counted between two and nine times. At one end the junction does not follow the germline gene, possibly because of a read error. The chain employs TRBV7-3 and TRBJ1-1, with TRBD1 as a possible D gene (6 bases). Germline CDR1 is SGHTA and CDR2 is FQGTGA. CDR3 size: 15 residues. CDR3 sequence reads: CVSSAKARGNTEAFF. The DNA of the CDR3 is TGTGTCAGCAGCGCAAAAGCCAGGGGAAACACTGAAGCTTTCTTT.

This clonotype came up many times. The V and J genes are TRBV5-1 and TRBJ2-2; tentative D call: TRBD2 (6 bases). Trimming shortened V by 7 bases and J by 3 bases, and 16 bases separated the two germline ends. The CDR3 length is 15 residues. From germline, CDR1 is SGHRS and CDR2 YFSETQ. CDR3 nucleotide sequence: TGCGCCAGCTACACCGCCGGAGGGGACACCGGGGAGCTGTTTTTT. It translates to CASYTAGGDTGELFF.

This clonotype was detected a few times. The chain uses TRBV18 and TRBJ1-5; D perhaps matches TRBD1 (6 bases). Germline loops: CDR1 KGHSH, CDR2 LQKENI. Trimming removed 2 bases at V and 4 bases at J, with 9 bases between. The CDR3 runs 14 residues. The DNA of the CDR3 is TGTGCCAGCTCACCAGGGGGCCGTAATCAGCCCCAGCATTTT. Translation: CASSPGGRNQPQHF.

This clonotype occurred a few times. The chain couples TRBV7-3 to TRBJ2-2; perhaps TRBD2 as D (6 bases). The germline V gene has CDR1 SGHTA and CDR2 FQGTGA. Trimming stripped 4 bases from V and 3 bases from J, with 12 bases between. This CDR3 is 15 amino acids long. CDR3 protein: CASSYRTGDTGELFF. Written as DNA, the CDR3 is TGTGCCAGCAGCTACCGAACGGGGGACACCGGGGAGCTGTTTTTT.

This CDR3 is CSARSSTSANTGELFF. The DNA for the CDR3 is TGCAGTGCTAGATCCTCGACTAGCGCAAACACCGGGGAGCTGTTTTTT. The chain combines TRBV20-1 with TRBJ2-2, with TRBD2 identical over 8 bases. This CDR3 has 16 amino acids. The V segment lost 2 bases and the J segment 2 bases; nucleotides outside the gene matches: 7. CDR1 DFQATT and CDR2 SNEGSKA come from the germline V gene (reference sequence).

This clonotype has a count of ten or more. The chain is built from TRBV20-1 and TRBJ2-7, with 8 bases identical to TRBD2. With V trimmed by 3 bases and J by 2 bases, 3 bases remained unmatched. The germline V gene has CDR1 DFQATT and CDR2 SNEGSKA (reference sequence). The CDR3 covers 13 residues. The CDR3 DNA sequence: TGCAGTGCTAGGAGCGGGAGCGCCTACGAGCAGTACTTC. Residues: CSARSGSAYEQYF.

This clonotype has ten or more counts. The V call is TRBV5-6, the J call TRBJ1-2; 10 bases agree with TRBD1. The germline V gene encodes CDR1 SGHDT and CDR2 YYEEEE. The CDR3 is made up of 15 amino acids. The V segment lost 4 bases and the J segment 2 bases; nucleotides outside the gene matches: 5. The CDR3 spells CASSPPGQGNYGYTF. The CDR3 DNA follows: TGTGCCAGCAGCCCACCGGGACAGGGGAACTATGGCTACACCTTC.

Regarding this clonotype: At one of its ends the junction is not consistent with the germline gene, which may arise from a read error. The CDR3 nucleotides read TGTGCCAGCAGTTTCACTAGATTCTACAATGAGCAGCTCTTC. Translated: CASSFTRFYNEQLF. This chain uses TRBV28 with TRBJ2-1, with D perhaps matching TRBD2 (5 bases). The CDR3 runs 14 residues. CDR1 is MDHEN, CDR2 SYDVKM, per germline.

This clonotype was recorded a few times. This chain connects TRBV7-9 to TRBJ1-6; D unresolved. V lost 1 base, J lost 17 bases, and 12 bases lay in between. Germline CDR1 reads SEHNR; CDR2 reads FQNEAQ (reference sequence). This CDR3 has 12 residues. CDR3 residues: CASSLGGQEIHF. For the CDR3, the DNA is TGTGCCAGCAGCTTAGGAGGCCAGGAAATCCACTTT.

The chain employs TRBV6-1 and TRBJ1-1; D remains ambiguous. CDR1 is MNHNS and CDR2 is SASEGT in the germline V gene. The CDR3 contains 13 residues. V lost 2 bases and J 7 bases, leaving 11 bases between the germline ends. As DNA, the CDR3 is TGTGCCAGCAGTGAAAGACCGGTCGATGAAGCTTTCTTT. Translation: CASSERPVDEAFF.

This clonotype occurred many times. The chain recombines TRBV3-1 with TRBJ2-1; D gene ambiguous. V was pared by 1 base and J by 9 bases, with 10 bases between. The CDR3 runs to 13 residues. Germline-derived CDR1 and CDR2 are LGHDT and YNNKEL (reference sequence). The chain's CDR3 is CASSQVGGFEQFF. CDR3 sequence (DNA): TGTGCCAGCAGCCAAGTTGGCGGATTTGAGCAGTTCTTC.